The rows below give T cell receptor beta chains drawn from one sample of a study of T-cell memory formation after mild COVID-19. Via MiXCR, TCRdb re-called the 5' RACE reads, giving one row per CDR3 protein. Here the sample spans 100,000 or so distinct CDR3 sequences, approximately 10% being singletons. Input material: PBMCs or a T cell subset sorted from them (not recorded which). Receptor source: a man in his late teens or twenties who had mild COVID-19 (a few samples of this study predate the infection). Cell type and time point are not known. CDR3s include the opening cysteine and the closing phenylalanine or tryptophan. Fields, in order: clone size, V gene, D gene, J gene, CDR3 length, CDR3 DNA, CDR3 protein. D genes are given only for firm matches. Size tells how often a clone was seen (once, few, many) or the class of an expanded clone, and some rows leave it out.

clone_size: few
v_call: TRBV7-6
d_call: .
j_call: TRBJ2-1
cdr3_length: 12
cdr3_nt: TGTGCCAGCAGCTCCCTCCCAAGCGAGCAGTTCTTC
cdr3_aa: CASSSLPSEQFF

clone_size: few
v_call: TRBV7-9
d_call: .
j_call: TRBJ1-2
cdr3_length: 12
cdr3_nt: TGTGCCAGCAGCTACGCTCAATATGGCTACACCTTC
cdr3_aa: CASSYAQYGYTF

clone_size: once
v_call: TRBV14
d_call: .
j_call: TRBJ1-6
cdr3_length: 12
cdr3_nt: TGTGCCAGCAGCCTCCAGACAAGAGCCCTCCACTTT
cdr3_aa: CASSLQTRALHF

clone_size: .
v_call: TRBV7-2
d_call: .
j_call: TRBJ1-5
cdr3_length: 14
cdr3_nt: TGTGCCAGCAGCTGGACAGCTAGCAATCAGCCCCAGCATTTT
cdr3_aa: CASSWTASNQPQHF

clone_size: .
v_call: TRBV4-1
d_call: TRBD1
j_call: TRBJ2-5
cdr3_length: 16
cdr3_nt: TGCGCCAGCAGCCAGGGGGGCAGGGGGCATGGGGAGACCCAGTACTTC
cdr3_aa: CASSQGGRGHGETQYF

clone_size: few
v_call: TRBV21-1
d_call: .
j_call: TRBJ2-5
cdr3_length: 16
cdr3_nt: TGTGCCAGCAGCAAAGAAACTAGCGGGGCCCAAGAGACCCAGTACTTC
cdr3_aa: CASSKETSGAQETQYF

clone_size: few
v_call: TRBV7-9
d_call: TRBD2
j_call: TRBJ2-3
cdr3_length: 15
cdr3_nt: TGTGCCAGCAGCTTAACTAGCGGATTCACAGATACGCAGTATTTT
cdr3_aa: CASSLTSGFTDTQYF

clone_size: .
v_call: TRBV12-3/TRBV12-4
d_call: TRBD2
j_call: TRBJ2-1
cdr3_length: 16
cdr3_nt: TGTGCCAGCAGTCCCTTTTCCGGGGGGGATGGGCATGAGCAGTTCTTC
cdr3_aa: CASSPFSGGDGHEQFF

clone_size: many
v_call: TRBV6-5
d_call: .
j_call: TRBJ2-7
cdr3_length: 14
cdr3_nt: TGTGCCAGCAGTTACTCCGGGGACTCCTACGAGCAGTACTTC
cdr3_aa: CASSYSGDSYEQYF

clone_size: few
v_call: TRBV7-2
d_call: .
j_call: TRBJ2-1
cdr3_length: 15
cdr3_nt: TGTGCCAGCAGCTTTACGGCGTCTAGGACCAATGAGCAGTTCTTC
cdr3_aa: CASSFTASRTNEQFF

clone_size: .
v_call: TRBV12-3/TRBV12-4
d_call: TRBD2
j_call: TRBJ2-7
cdr3_length: 16
cdr3_nt: TGTGCCAGCAGTCCTCGCGGGGGGGTGAGGGTGAACGAGCAGTACTTC
cdr3_aa: CASSPRGGVRVNEQYF

clone_size: .
v_call: TRBV27
d_call: TRBD2
j_call: TRBJ2-5
cdr3_length: 16
cdr3_nt: TGTGCCAGCAGTCCACTAGCGGAGGATACGGAAGAGACCCAGTACTTC
cdr3_aa: CASSPLAEDTEETQYF

clone_size: .
v_call: TRBV27
d_call: TRBD2
j_call: TRBJ2-7
cdr3_length: 15
cdr3_nt: TGTGCCAGCAGTGTCAGCGGGGGGACTCTCTACGAGCAGTACTTC
cdr3_aa: CASSVSGGTLYEQYF

clone_size: few
v_call: TRBV4-3
d_call: .
j_call: TRBJ1-6
cdr3_length: 12
cdr3_nt: TGCGCCAGCAGCCAGTCGAATTCACCCCTCCACTTT
cdr3_aa: CASSQSNSPLHF

clone_size: few
v_call: TRBV6-5
d_call: .
j_call: TRBJ1-1
cdr3_length: 13
cdr3_nt: TGTGCCAGCAGTTACGTGCAGAGCACTGAAGCTTTCTTT
cdr3_aa: CASSYVQSTEAFF

clone_size: .
v_call: TRBV28
d_call: TRBD2
j_call: TRBJ2-1
cdr3_length: 16
cdr3_nt: TGTGCCAGCAGTTTTGGGCTAGCGGGGGCCTACAATGAGCAGTTCTTC
cdr3_aa: CASSFGLAGAYNEQFF

clone_size: .
v_call: TRBV6-2/TRBV6-3
d_call: .
j_call: TRBJ2-5
cdr3_length: 16
cdr3_nt: TGTGCCAGCAGTACCCGTTACAGGGAAGCAGGAGAGACCCAGTACTTC
cdr3_aa: CASSTRYREAGETQYF

clone_size: few
v_call: TRBV7-2
d_call: .
j_call: TRBJ1-2
cdr3_length: 14
cdr3_nt: TGTGCCAGCAGCTTAGGAGGGGACGGCTATGGCTACACCTTC
cdr3_aa: CASSLGGDGYGYTF

clone_size: few
v_call: TRBV6-2/TRBV6-3
d_call: TRBD2
j_call: TRBJ2-3
cdr3_length: 16
cdr3_nt: TGTGCCAGCAGTTCCTACACTAGCGGGAGCACAGATACGCAGTATTTT
cdr3_aa: CASSSYTSGSTDTQYF

clone_size: .
v_call: TRBV7-6
d_call: TRBD1
j_call: TRBJ2-1
cdr3_length: 17
cdr3_nt: TGTGCCAGCAGCTCACCCCCAGGGGGTGAATTGGAGAATGAGCAGTTCTTC
cdr3_aa: CASSSPPGGELENEQFF

clone_size: few
v_call: TRBV3-1
d_call: .
j_call: TRBJ1-1
cdr3_length: 13
cdr3_nt: TGTGCCAGCAGCCAGGCCCGGAACACTGAAGCTTTCTTT
cdr3_aa: CASSQARNTEAFF

clone_size: .
v_call: TRBV7-9
d_call: .
j_call: TRBJ1-1
cdr3_length: 14
cdr3_nt: TGTGCCAGCAGCTTAGTAGCAGAGAACACTGAAGCTTTCTTT
cdr3_aa: CASSLVAENTEAFF

clone_size: .
v_call: TRBV6-5
d_call: .
j_call: TRBJ2-7
cdr3_length: 13
cdr3_nt: TGTGCCAGCAGTTATCGGGGACTTTACGAGCAGTACTTC
cdr3_aa: CASSYRGLYEQYF

clone_size: .
v_call: TRBV21-1
d_call: .
j_call: TRBJ2-3
cdr3_length: 16
cdr3_nt: TGTGCCAGGTCCCGTGGGAGATTGCATATCACAGATACGCAGTATTTT
cdr3_aa: CARSRGRLHITDTQYF

clone_size: .
v_call: TRBV27
d_call: .
j_call: TRBJ1-1
cdr3_length: 13
cdr3_nt: TGTGCCAGCAGTTCGGGGGGTCATACTGAAGCTTTCTTT
cdr3_aa: CASSSGGHTEAFF

clone_size: few
v_call: TRBV6-5
d_call: .
j_call: TRBJ2-6
cdr3_length: 17
cdr3_nt: TGTGCCAGCTCGGCGTCAATCATCCTCTCTGGGGCCAACGTCCTGACTTTC
cdr3_aa: CASSASIILSGANVLTF

clone_size: .
v_call: TRBV12-3/TRBV12-4
d_call: TRBD1
j_call: TRBJ2-7
cdr3_length: 13
cdr3_nt: TGTGCCAGCAGTGGGACAGGGAAATACGAGCAGTACTTC
cdr3_aa: CASSGTGKYEQYF

clone_size: many
v_call: TRBV9
d_call: .
j_call: TRBJ2-7
cdr3_length: 13
cdr3_nt: TGTGCCAGCAGCGTAGCGGTGAACTACGAGCAGTACTTC
cdr3_aa: CASSVAVNYEQYF

clone_size: .
v_call: TRBV3-1
d_call: .
j_call: TRBJ2-7
cdr3_length: 17
cdr3_nt: TGTGCCAGCAGCCAAGGGTTCAGGAGGACTGAGCCCTACGAGCAGTACTTC
cdr3_aa: CASSQGFRRTEPYEQYF

clone_size: .
v_call: TRBV12-3/TRBV12-4
d_call: TRBD2
j_call: TRBJ2-1
cdr3_length: 15
cdr3_nt: TGTGCCAGCAGTTTTTGGGGGGGTTCCTACAATGAGCAGTTCTTC
cdr3_aa: CASSFWGGSYNEQFF

clone_size: .
v_call: TRBV6-6
d_call: TRBD1
j_call: TRBJ1-1
cdr3_length: 14
cdr3_nt: TGTGCCAGCATTCCAACAGGGGGCGTTCCCCAAGCTTTCTTT
cdr3_aa: CASIPTGGVPQAFF

clone_size: many
v_call: TRBV7-9
d_call: TRBD1
j_call: TRBJ2-1
cdr3_length: 15
cdr3_nt: TGTGCCAGCAGCTCTCCGGGACAGGGGATGGATGAGCAGTTCTTC
cdr3_aa: CASSSPGQGMDEQFF

clone_size: .
v_call: TRBV7-9
d_call: .
j_call: TRBJ1-2
cdr3_length: 13
cdr3_nt: TGTGCCAGCAGTCCTCGGGACACCTATGGCTACACCTTC
cdr3_aa: CASSPRDTYGYTF

clone_size: .
v_call: TRBV4-1
d_call: .
j_call: TRBJ2-1
cdr3_length: 14
cdr3_nt: TGCGCCAGCAGCCAAGACGCAGGGTATCTGGAGCAGTTCTTC
cdr3_aa: CASSQDAGYLEQFF

clone_size: .
v_call: TRBV4-1
d_call: .
j_call: TRBJ1-1
cdr3_length: 14
cdr3_nt: TGCGCCAGCAGCCCCCTTTGGGGAGACACTGAAGCTTTCTTT
cdr3_aa: CASSPLWGDTEAFF

clone_size: .
v_call: TRBV7-2
d_call: .
j_call: TRBJ2-1
cdr3_length: 16
cdr3_nt: TGTGCCAGCAGCCCCTATGGCGGGGGCCCCTACAATGAGCAGTTCTTC
cdr3_aa: CASSPYGGGPYNEQFF

clone_size: many
v_call: TRBV29-1
d_call: .
j_call: TRBJ1-1
cdr3_length: 15
cdr3_nt: TGCAGCGTTGGAGGTTGGGACGGCATGAACACTGAAGCTTTCTTT
cdr3_aa: CSVGGWDGMNTEAFF

clone_size: many
v_call: TRBV28
d_call: .
j_call: TRBJ2-1
cdr3_length: 14
cdr3_nt: TGTGCCAGCAGTTTGGGACCCGCGTACAATGAGCAGTTCTTC
cdr3_aa: CASSLGPAYNEQFF

clone_size: few
v_call: TRBV2
d_call: .
j_call: TRBJ1-5
cdr3_length: 15
cdr3_nt: TGTGCCAGCAGTGCCCCGGGACGCCTGAATCAGCCCCAGCATTTT
cdr3_aa: CASSAPGRLNQPQHF

clone_size: .
v_call: TRBV29-1
d_call: TRBD1
j_call: TRBJ2-5
cdr3_length: 12
cdr3_nt: TGCAGCGTCGACAGGGGGCAACAGACCCAGTACTTC
cdr3_aa: CSVDRGQQTQYF